This T cell receptor beta chain was sequenced during a study of tumor-infiltrating lymphocytes in primary liver carcinoma. The wider study: Participating patients were men and women between 30 and 69 years old. There were roughly 3.5 to 8 million productive TCRbeta reads per sample, a yield similar across tissue types. Study observations and caveats: Merely about 8-25% of top clones occurred in all five tumor regions. Tumor region pairs outstripped tumor-adjacent and tumor-blood pairs in overlap.

The investigators made TCR beta cDNA from 400 to 500 ng total RNA, using a constant-region primer. ARM-PCR was slightly modified, and three nested multiplex PCR rounds with it gave rise to the TCR beta libraries. TCRdb called the multiplex PCR reads again in MiXCR, with one record for every CDR3 protein. The sample lists about 70,000 distinct CDR3 sequences, about 72% occurring once. Details on this clonotype: Its matching antigen is unknown. A read error may produce the germline difference seen at one junction end.

Starting material for RNA and DNA co-extraction consisted of 20-30 mg of unsorted bulk tissue. Sequenced input: liver tumor tissue from sampling region 4. The subset: tumor region T4, right-lateral pole. The sequence was obtained from a man aged 40-50 years with primary liver carcinoma and hepatitis B virus infection.

The CDR3 nucleotides read TGCGCCGGCAGCTTCCAGGGACTAGGGATCCACGAGCAGTACTTC. This gives the protein CAGSFQGLGIHEQYF. J is TRBJ2-7 and V is TRBV11-2, with TRBD2 matching 8 bases. The germline CDR1 and CDR2 sequences are SGHAT and FQNNGV. The CDR3 consists of 15 residues.